This TCR beta chain was documented in a study of CD8+ T cells in alopecia areata. CD4+ and CD8+ T cells were sorted from PBMCs. CDR1 and CDR2 (germline): MGHRA, YSYEKL. The CDR3 covers 14 residues. Trimming cost V 2 bases and J 5 bases, with 10 bases left between them. cDNA serving as the sequencing template came from extracted, reverse transcribed RNA. Here immunoSEQ multiplex PCR was the method, and the copy in TCRdb shows in-frame clones only, minus some. Found here are about 110,000 clones, approximately 60% of them singletons; the top ten hold 20% to 25%. Study results and limitations: Sequences from scalp samples also cover resident alphabeta T cells of normal skin. More clonal than normal scalp was lesional scalp, particularly alopecia totalis/universalis. Mice showed clearer TCR sharing than patients did, a gap that was possibly HLA-related.

About this clone: The antigen remains unidentified.

The sequence was collected from a human donor in good health. The genes are TRBV4-1 and TRBJ1-5; no firm D call. Sequences were obtained from CD8+ T cells sorted from blood. CDR3 coding DNA: TGCGCCAGCAGCCAAAGATCCGGTGATCAGCCCCAGCATTTT. Amino acid sequence: CASSQRSGDQPQHF.